This T cell receptor beta chain was sequenced during a study of blood T cells in healthy people across ages. Germline CDR1 and CDR2: MDHEN and SYDVKM. Trimming removed 5 bases from V and 5 bases from J, with 16 bases in between. The CDR3 runs 14 residues. The table lists this clonotype with a few counts. Using a J-beta primer mix together with a sample-barcoded 5' primer, a second PCR was run for about 7 to 12 cycles. Each CDR3 protein gets one entry after TCRdb re-called the 5' RACE reads with MiXCR. The sample lists 790,000 or so distinct CDR3 sequences; about 42% were seen once. The V and J genes are TRBV28 and TRBJ2-7; D not certain. Sequenced material: blood. The sequence came from an older man in good health. The CDR3 here is CASSPPPGYNEQYF. CDR3 in DNA: TGTGCCAGCAGTCCACCCCCGGGCTATAACGAGCAGTACTTC.